Listed below are T cell receptor beta chains from one sample, sequenced in a study of T cell responses to AZD1222 COVID-19 vaccine. Produced via immunoSEQ multiplex PCR; TCRdb's table is partial and in-frame only. The sample lists 95,000 to 150,000 clones, roughly 90% occurring once. The sample in question was peripheral blood, obtained on day 0 of AZD1222 vaccination. The receptors here all came from an adult in good health. The CDR3 runs from the conserved cysteine through the conserved F or W. D genes are given only for firm matches. Rows give clone size only sometimes, using once, few, many, or a class for an expanded clone.

d_gene,j_gene,v_gene,abundance,CDR3aa,CDR3nt
TRBD2,TRBJ2-7,TRBV7-3,once,CASSPELAGVRLEQYF,TGTGCCAGCAGCCCTGAACTAGCGGGAGTTAGGCTCGAGCAGTACTTC
NA,TRBJ1-3,TRBV7-9,few,CASSSDTSGNTIYF,TGTGCCAGCAGCTCGGACACTTCTGGAAACACCATATATTTT
TRBD2,TRBJ2-7,TRBV27,NA,CASSVSSGSSYEQYF,TGTGCCAGCAGTGTATCTAGCGGGAGCTCCTACGAGCAGTACTTC
TRBD1,TRBJ1-5,TRBV7-2,NA,CASSFRDRGLNQPQHF,TGTGCCAGCAGCTTTCGGGACAGGGGGCTTAATCAGCCCCAGCATTTT
NA,TRBJ1-5,TRBV10-3,once,CAISESARYSNQPQHF,TGTGCCATCAGTGAGTCGGCCCGGTATAGCAATCAGCCCCAGCATTTT
NA,TRBJ1-5,TRBV5-4,once,CASSLTTGQPQHF,TGTGCCAGCAGCCTGACTACTGGGCAGCCCCAGCATTTT
NA,TRBJ1-1,TRBV6-5,NA,CASSYWGVDWNTEAFF,TGTGCCAGCAGTTACTGGGGCGTAGATTGGAACACTGAAGCTTTCTTT
TRBD1,TRBJ1-4,TRBV7-8,NA,CASSPRGGVNEKLFF,TGTGCCAGCAGCCCCAGGGGGGGCGTTAATGAAAAACTGTTTTTT
TRBD2,TRBJ2-1,TRBV2,NA,CASRARTSGSILDEQFF,TGTGCCAGCAGGGCCAGGACTAGCGGGAGTATCTTGGATGAGCAGTTCTTC
NA,TRBJ2-7,TRBV7-6,NA,CASSLRVGAIREQYF,TGTGCCAGCAGCTTAAGAGTGGGGGCGATAAGGGAGCAGTACTTC
NA,TRBJ1-2,TRBV5-4,NA,CASSLRQDYGYTF,TGTGCCAGCAGCTTGAGGCAGGACTATGGCTACACCTTC
NA,TRBJ2-7,TRBV7-3,once,CASSLGTGSYEQYF,TGTGCCAGCAGCTTAGGGACTGGCTCCTACGAGCAGTACTTC
NA,TRBJ2-7,TRBV3-1/TRBV3-2,NA,CASSFRREIESYEQYF,TGTGCCAGCAGCTTCCGACGGGAGATAGAATCCTACGAGCAGTACTTC
TRBD2,TRBJ2-7,TRBV6-2/TRBV6-3,few,CASSYASGSYEQYF,TGTGCCAGCAGTTATGCTAGCGGGAGCTACGAGCAGTACTTC
NA,TRBJ2-3,TRBV30,NA,CAWSVRGQYLYF,TGTGCCTGGAGTGTACGAGGTCAGTACCTGTATTTT
NA,TRBJ2-3,TRBV27,NA,CASSSSPRPEYF,TGTGCCAGCAGTTCGTCCCCCAGGCCTGAGTATTTT
TRBD2,TRBJ2-7,TRBV5-8,few,CASTPTLGLDYEQYF,TGTGCCAGCACCCCGACCCTCGGACTAGACTACGAGCAGTACTTC
NA,TRBJ1-4,TRBV11-2,once,CASSPGPVPGEKLFF,TGTGCCAGCAGCCCGGGGCCCGTTCCCGGAGAAAAACTGTTTTTT
TRBD2,TRBJ2-1,TRBV2,few,CASRWTSGRVTYNEQFF,TGTGCCAGCAGGTGGACTAGCGGGAGGGTAACCTACAATGAGCAGTTCTTC
TRBD1,TRBJ1-4,TRBV6-2/TRBV6-3,NA,CASSYSGGVVTTNEKLFF,TGTGCCAGCAGTTACTCAGGGGGCGTCGTGACAACTAATGAAAAACTGTTTTTT
TRBD1,TRBJ1-5,TRBV2,NA,CASRDNTGVQPQHF,TGTGCCAGCAGGGACAACACAGGGGTTCAGCCCCAGCATTTT
TRBD1,TRBJ2-7,TRBV19,NA,CASSTGQGYEQYF,TGTGCCAGTAGTACGGGACAGGGTTACGAGCAGTACTTC
NA,TRBJ1-1,TRBV7-9,NA,CASSSRDRQNTEAFF,TGTGCCAGCAGCTCCCGAGACAGGCAGAACACTGAAGCTTTCTTT
NA,TRBJ2-5,TRBV19,once,CASSFDSGETQYF,TGTGCCAGTAGTTTCGACAGTGGAGAGACCCAGTACTTC
NA,TRBJ1-2,TRBV7-6,NA,CASSLDQGASGYTF,TGTGCCAGCAGCTTAGATCAGGGAGCCTCTGGCTACACCTTC
NA,TRBJ2-3,TRBV9,NA,CASSYSGIDESDTQYF,TGTGCCAGCAGCTACAGCGGAATAGACGAATCAGATACGCAGTATTTT
NA,TRBJ1-1,TRBV27,once,CASSLGPTNTEAFF,TGTGCCAGCAGTTTAGGGCCGACGAACACTGAAGCTTTCTTT
TRBD1,TRBJ2-5,TRBV10-3,NA,CAISESKWDRSVIEETQYF,TGTGCCATCAGTGAGTCGAAGTGGGACAGGTCCGTGATTGAGGAGACCCAGTACTTC
TRBD2,TRBJ2-1,TRBV19,NA,CASSIDSPSGRKNEQFF,TGTGCCAGTAGTATAGATAGCCCTAGCGGGAGGAAGAATGAGCAGTTCTTC
NA,TRBJ1-2,TRBV7-9,NA,CASSLGLLNYGYTF,TGTGCCAGCAGCTTAGGACTATTAAACTATGGCTACACCTTC
NA,TRBJ1-5,TRBV28,NA,CASRTLTGIKSDTYSNQPQHF,TGTGCCAGCAGAACTCTTACCGGGATTAAATCCGACACCTATAGCAATCAGCCCCAGCATTTT
NA,TRBJ1-2,TRBV27,NA,CASSLSGGRGNGYTF,TGTGCCAGCAGTTTATCAGGGGGGAGGGGGAATGGCTACACCTTC
NA,TRBJ1-2,TRBV12-3/TRBV12-4,NA,CASSSGPDGYTF,TGTGCCAGCAGTTCTGGGCCGGATGGCTACACCTTC
NA,TRBJ1-2,TRBV7-2,NA,CASTLTPGNNYGYTF,TGTGCCAGCACTCTAACCCCCGGGAATAACTATGGCTACACCTTC
TRBD1,TRBJ1-4,TRBV18,NA,CASSPGTGTAEKLFF,TGTGCCAGCTCACCGGGGACAGGGACGGCTGAAAAACTGTTTTTT
TRBD2,TRBJ2-3,TRBV2,NA,CASRAWTSWVTDTQYF,TGTGCCAGCAGGGCATGGACTAGCTGGGTGACAGATACGCAGTATTTT
NA,TRBJ1-2,TRBV20-1,NA,CSGDRNYGYTF,TGCAGTGGTGACAGGAACTATGGCTACACCTTC
NA,TRBJ2-3,TRBV6-2/TRBV6-3,NA,CASSYSLGSTDTQYF,TGTGCCAGCAGTTACTCCCTAGGGAGCACAGATACGCAGTATTTT
TRBD2,TRBJ2-7,TRBV7-8,NA,CASSSYLSQAGGYEQYF,TGTGCCAGCAGCTCATACCTAAGCCAAGCGGGAGGCTACGAGCAGTACTTC
TRBD1,TRBJ2-7,TRBV5-5,NA,CASSITGALREQYF,TGTGCCAGCAGCATTACAGGGGCTTTGAGAGAGCAGTACTTC
NA,TRBJ2-1,TRBV10-3,NA,CAISDDSYNEQFF,TGTGCCATCAGTGACGATTCCTACAATGAGCAGTTCTTC
NA,TRBJ2-7,TRBV14,NA,CASSQGVRADLYEQYF,TGTGCCAGCAGCCAAGGGGTCCGGGCAGATCTGTACGAGCAGTACTTC
NA,TRBJ1-2,TRBV7-9,NA,CASSLKGANGYTF,TGTGCCAGCAGCTTAAAGGGCGCCAATGGCTACACCTTC
TRBD1,TRBJ2-5,TRBV7-9,once,CASSQTGGWETQYF,TGTGCCAGCAGCCAAACAGGGGGCTGGGAGACCCAGTACTTC
NA,TRBJ1-1,TRBV5-3,NA,CARSLQNREGEAFF,TGTGCCAGAAGCTTACAAAACAGGGAGGGTGAAGCTTTCTTT
NA,TRBJ1-5,TRBV27,NA,CASSLQGSNQPQHF,TGTGCCAGCAGTTTACAGGGGAGCAATCAGCCCCAGCATTTT